This TCR beta chain was captured by sequencing in a study of T cell repertoires in cytomegalovirus infection. Study-wide context: Indications came from public TCR beta signatures; they pointed to CMV infection and to a matching HLA type.

This clonotype has more than one count but fewer than ten. Its antigen is unknown. V lost 4 bases and J 3 bases, leaving 13 bases between the germline ends. This CDR3 contains 15 residues. CDR1 and CDR2 (germline): LGHNA, YSLEER. Study conclusions and caveats: Ex vivo, HLA-C-restricted CMV-specific TCR beta clonotypes prevailed over the rest of the response. Summed frequency of public TCR beta families distinguished CMV carriers with the relevant HLA.

TCRdb called the reads again in MiXCR, with one record for every CDR3 protein. The sample yields hundreds of thousands of distinct CDR3 sequences, approximately 24% seen once. The sequencing input was CD8+ T cells from PBMCs. The chain carries TRBV4-3 and TRBJ1-5; D is unclear. The receptor was derived from a human donor in good health (CMV status not recorded). Some clones in this sample may be carry-over from other donors' samples. This CDR3 is CASSLDLGYNQPQHF. CDR3 nucleotides: TGCGCCAGCAGCCTAGACTTGGGGTACAATCAGCCCCAGCATTTT.